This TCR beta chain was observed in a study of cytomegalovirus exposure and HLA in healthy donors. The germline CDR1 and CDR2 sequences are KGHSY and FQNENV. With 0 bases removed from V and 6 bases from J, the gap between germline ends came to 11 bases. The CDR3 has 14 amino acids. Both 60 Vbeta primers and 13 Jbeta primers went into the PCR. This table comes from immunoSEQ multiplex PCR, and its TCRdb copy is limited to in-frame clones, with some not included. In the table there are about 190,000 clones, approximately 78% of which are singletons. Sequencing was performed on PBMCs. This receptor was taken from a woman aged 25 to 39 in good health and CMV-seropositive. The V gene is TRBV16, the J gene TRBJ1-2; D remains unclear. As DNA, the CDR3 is TGTGCCAGCAGCCAATCTCAGCGTGTGAATGGCTACACCTTC. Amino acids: CASSQSQRVNGYTF.